The present TCR beta chain was sequenced within a study of T cells in Graves' hyperthyroidism and ophthalmopathy. CDR1 KGHDR and CDR2 SFDVKD come from the germline V gene. Trimming removed 4 bases from V and 5 bases from J, with 14 bases in between. The CDR3 loop spans 15 amino acids. Clinical symptoms, serum thyroxine, TRAb, thyroid ultrasound and orbital computed tomography established diagnosis. In its sample, this clonotype was seen many times. The antigen remains unidentified. Study conclusions and caveats: A model built on 13 V-J features separated ophthalmopathy from stable hyperthyroidism. Model predictions of ophthalmopathy came a median about 6.3 months before onset. Within blood appeared most thyroid clonotypes that had expanded above 0.001.

It was RNA transcripts that yielded the amplified TCR beta CDR3 regions. Primed by the HTBI set, a first-round RT-PCR was run on the TCR CDR3. TCRdb independently ran MiXCR on the multiplex PCR reads; one entry per CDR3 protein. Here the sample spans approximately 700,000 distinct CDR3 sequences, roughly 45% being singletons. This sequence originates from an adult man with Graves' disease, either hyperthyroidism or ophthalmopathy (not recorded which). Specimen: peripheral blood or thyroid tissue (not recorded which). The V and J genes are TRBV24-1 and TRBJ1-5; D gene unclear. CDR3 protein: CATSDRGPRDQPQHF. The CDR3 bases are TGTGCCACCAGTGACCGCGGGCCGCGGGATCAGCCCCAGCATTTT.